These 21 T cell receptor beta chains came from one sample sequenced in a study of a mutant IDH1 vaccine in newly diagnosed glioma (dated by TCRdb to the early 2020s). Antigen specificity for these receptors is unknown. This specimen's time point label, interpreted: week 35, safety follow-up. Every vaccine dose consisted of 300 ug of a 20-mer mutant IDH1 peptide in Montanide, administered subcutaneously together with topical imiquimod. Library method: the immunoSEQ multiplex PCR assay. TCRdb obtained this table from immuneACCESS and retained in-frame rearrangements with V and J assigned. These tables miss some clones; where compared with another copy, unresolved V genes account for less than half of the shortfall, and the remainder is unexplained. The sample table contains tens of thousands of clones; only one count was recorded for roughly 81% of them. Roughly 5% of the sample comes from the top ten.

The specimen comprised PBMCs, sampled from a glioma patient whose treatment included an IDH1 peptide vaccine. These receptors were collected from a man aged 35-49 years with glioma.

J is TRBJ2-7 and V is TRBV7-2, with 7 bases matching TRBD1. There are 15 residues in the CDR3. V trimming: 5 bases; J trimming: 4 bases; junction bases outside the gene matches: 11. The germline gives CDR1 SGHTA, CDR2 FQGNSA. The CDR3 DNA is TGTGCCAGCAGCGACTCGGGGACAGCATCATACGAGCAGTACTTC. This sequence encodes CASSDSGTASYEQYF.

The chain employs TRBV4-3 and TRBJ1-3; D gene uncertain. V lost 0 bases to trimming and J lost 0 bases, with 6 bases between them. Germline V gene sequence: CDR1 LGHNA, CDR2 YSLEER. The CDR3 sequence is 15 residues long. Written as DNA, the CDR3 is TGCGCCAGCAGCCAAGAAGCGGCCTCTGGAAACACCATATATTTT. Amino acid sequence: CASSQEAASGNTIYF.

The genes are TRBV5-6 and TRBJ2-7; 9 bases fit TRBD1. V was pared by 7 bases and J by 6 bases, with 17 bases of the junction left unmatched. The CDR3 spans 16 residues. Germline V lookup: CDR1 SGHDT, CDR2 YYEEEE. CDR3 region: CASLPRGTGITSEQYF. The CDR3 DNA reads as TGTGCCAGCTTGCCGCGAGGGACAGGGATAACCTCCGAGCAGTACTTC.

This clone was detected once. The rearrangement uses TRBV28 and TRBJ2-4, with a possible D match to TRBD2 (6 bases). CDR3 size: 16 residues. Per germline, CDR1 MDHEN and CDR2 SYDVKM. V was cut by 6 bases and J by 4 bases, with 19 bases left in between. CDR3 nucleotide sequence: TGTGCCAGCAGACCCCACGGGGGTCAACAAAAAAACATTCAGTACTTC. This sequence encodes CASRPHGGQQKNIQYF.

This chain joins TRBV13 and TRBJ2-7, with D hard to call. V lost 5 bases and J 1 base, leaving 12 bases between the germline ends. Germline V gene sequence: CDR1 PRHDT, CDR2 FYEKMQ (reference sequence). This CDR3 is built from 14 residues. This CDR3 reads CASSRQTKSYEQYF. Written as DNA, the CDR3 is TGTGCCAGCAGCCGTCAGACAAAGTCCTACGAGCAGTACTTC.

The chain uses TRBV21-1 and TRBJ2-1; TRBD1 was called by the table and not checked on the DNA. TRBV21-1 is tagged as a pseudogene. The length of the CDR3 is 16 residues. The CDR3 sequence is CASSPQTGSSYNEQFF. The CDR3 region has the DNA TGTGCCAGCAGTCCCCAGACAGGGAGCTCCTACAATGAGCAGTTCTTC.

V usage is TRBV7-9 and J usage is TRBJ2-1; 10 bases fit TRBD2. Germline CDR1 is SEHNR and CDR2 is FQNEAQ (reference sequence). This CDR3 has 15 amino acids. The ends lost 3 bases at V and 8 bases at J; junction bases unmatched: 7. The CDR3 coding sequence is TGTGCCAGCAGCTTGCGAGCGGGGGGGCACGATGAGCAGTTCTTC. It codes for CASSLRAGGHDEQFF.

This clone was counted once. The V call is TRBV7-9, the J call TRBJ2-2; a possible D gene is TRBD2 (5 bases). Germline loops: CDR1 SEHNR, CDR2 FQNEAQ (reference sequence). The CDR3 loop spans 17 amino acids. V lost 5 bases and J 4 bases, leaving 20 bases between the germline ends. The CDR3 region is CASSPPKIGGPTGELFF. The CDR3 region has the DNA TGTGCCAGCAGCCCCCCAAAAATAGGAGGCCCCACCGGGGAGCTGTTTTTT.

The rearrangement links TRBV29-1 to TRBJ1-4; D is possibly TRBD1 (5 bases). The CDR3 contains 13 residues. Deletions cut 4 bases from V and 3 bases from J, with 9 bases between. The germline V gene has CDR1 SQVTM and CDR2 ANQGSEA. The CDR3 nucleotides are TGCAGCGTTGCGGAGGGACCTAATGAAAAACTGTTTTTT. Translating it yields CSVAEGPNEKLFF.

The chain uses TRBV27 and TRBJ2-7; possibly TRBD1 or TRBD2 for D (6 bases each). Trimming stripped 3 bases from V and 2 bases from J, with 14 bases between. This CDR3 is built from 15 residues. Per the germline V gene, CDR1 is MNHEY and CDR2 is SMNVEV (reference sequence). CDR3 bases: TGTGCCAGCAGTTTCCGGGACTCAGGGGCCTACGAGCAGTACTTC. This sequence encodes CASSFRDSGAYEQYF.

The genes are TRBV29-1 and TRBJ2-7; perhaps TRBD1 as D (7 bases). V lost 4 bases and J 4 bases, leaving 17 bases between the germline ends. CDR1 is SQVTM, CDR2 ANQGSEA, per germline. CDR3 length: 14 amino acids. CDR3 DNA: TGCAGCGTTGGACCGACAGGGCGGGGATACGAGCAGTACTTC. As protein: CSVGPTGRGYEQYF.

Points on this clone: A junction end diverges from the germline sequence, so it may reflect a read error. The chain combines TRBV20-1 with TRBJ2-1, with TRBD1 as a possible D gene (5 bases). The CDR3 runs 11 residues. Germline V CDR1 and CDR2: DFQATT, SNEGSKA (reference sequence). Written as DNA, the CDR3 is TGCAGTGCTAGAGCCCTTGGGGCCGAGGTCTTC. Amino acid sequence: CSARALGAEVF.

As for this clone: At one end the junction does not follow the germline gene, possibly because of a read error. The chain combines TRBV4-3 with TRBJ2-1; D uncertain. Germline V gene data show CDR1 as LGHNA and CDR2 as YSLEER. There are 19 residues in the CDR3. In nucleotides, the CDR3 is TGCGCCAGCAGCCAAGAGTTCACCTGGCAGTACAACTCCCACAATGAGCAGTTCTTC. The encoded protein is CASSQEFTWQYNSHNEQFF.

The chain recombines TRBV6-1 with TRBJ1-1, with TRBD1 matching 7 bases. Germline CDR1 is MNHNS and CDR2 is SASEGT. The ends lost 9 bases at V and 1 base at J; junction bases unmatched: 5. This CDR3 is built from 13 residues. The CDR3 here is CASRQGGNTEAFF. The DNA of the CDR3 is TGTGCCAGTCGACAGGGAGGGAACACTGAAGCTTTCTTT.

This chain links TRBV19 with TRBJ1-2; 10 bases are a match to TRBD1. V trimming: 8 bases; J trimming: 7 bases; junction bases outside the gene matches: 16. Germline V gene lookup returns CDR1 LNHDA and CDR2 SQIVND (reference sequence). The CDR3 sequence is 16 residues long. The CDR3 protein is CASHGDDRGLYRGYTF. CDR3 nucleotides: TGTGCCAGTCACGGGGACGACAGGGGGCTATATCGTGGCTACACCTTC.

The genes are TRBV4-3 and TRBJ2-3, with D possibly being TRBD2 (5 bases). With 2 bases removed from V and 7 bases from J, the gap between germline ends came to 16 bases. The CDR3 sequence is 15 residues long. Germline lookup yields CDR1 LGHNA and CDR2 YSLEER. The CDR3 DNA is TGCGCCAGCAGCCAAAACCCCCTAGCCCTGAATACGCAGTATTTT. Protein sequence: CASSQNPLALNTQYF.

The V and J genes are TRBV7-9 and TRBJ1-2, with unresolved D. The CDR3 loop spans 15 amino acids. Trimming removed 1 base at V and 4 bases at J, with 13 bases between. Germline V gene sequence: CDR1 SEHNR, CDR2 FQNEAQ (reference sequence). CDR3 protein: CASSLETPAAYGYTF. CDR3 DNA: TGTGCCAGCAGCTTAGAAACCCCGGCAGCCTATGGCTACACCTTC.

This clone appeared once. The rearrangement joins TRBV19 to TRBJ1-1; perhaps TRBD1 as D (5 bases). CDR3 length: 13 residues. V was cut by 5 bases and J by 0 bases, with 7 bases left in between. Germline V gene lookup returns CDR1 LNHDA and CDR2 SQIVND (reference sequence). The CDR3 DNA follows: TGTGCCAGTAGTGCAGGGTTGAACACTGAAGCTTTCTTT. Its protein product is CASSAGLNTEAFF.

The V and J genes are TRBV6-5 and TRBJ2-5; possibly TRBD2 for D (5 bases). There are 12 residues in the CDR3. Germline values: CDR1 MNHEY, CDR2 SVGAGI. The V end was cut by 6 bases, the J end by 9 bases, with 14 bases between. The CDR3 protein is CASRAGSGSQYF. The CDR3, as DNA: TGTGCCAGCAGGGCCGGTTCGGGATCCCAGTACTTC.

The rearrangement joins TRBV4-3 to TRBJ2-7; no definite D call. Germline V lookup: CDR1 LGHNA, CDR2 YSLEER. The V and J ends lost 0 bases and 3 bases respectively, with 15 bases between them. This CDR3 contains 16 residues. This chain's CDR3 is CASSQDVPAGVYEQYF. CDR3 coding DNA: TGCGCCAGCAGCCAAGACGTCCCCGCAGGAGTCTACGAGCAGTACTTC.

The rearrangement joins TRBV19 to TRBJ1-5, with TRBD1 as a possible D gene (6 bases). Trimming pared 6 bases from V and 2 bases from J, leaving 20 bases between. Germline V gene lookup returns CDR1 LNHDA and CDR2 SQIVND (reference sequence). The CDR3 spans 17 residues. CDR3 protein: CASSDEGGWYGNQPQHF. The CDR3 region has the DNA TGTGCCAGTAGCGACGAGGGGGGCTGGTACGGCAATCAGCCCCAGCATTTT.